These 32 T cell receptor beta chains were all obtained from the same sample, sequenced in a study of T-cell memory formation after mild COVID-19. TCRdb re-called the 5' RACE reads through MiXCR, storing one row per CDR3 protein. The data contain tens of thousands of distinct CDR3 sequences, roughly 13% of them singletons. Sequenced input: PBMCs or a T cell subset sorted from them (not recorded which). The receptors come from a man in his late teens or twenties who had mild COVID-19 (a few samples of this study predate the infection). Cell type and time point are not known.

The chain employs TRBV7-2 and TRBJ2-5; perhaps TRBD1 as D (6 bases). CDR3 length: 15 amino acids. The V end lost 4 bases, the J end lost 5 bases, and 17 bases lay between the germline ends. The germline V gene has CDR1 SGHTA and CDR2 FQGNSA. The CDR3 loop reads CASSSGQRAGETQYF. CDR3 coding DNA: TGTGCCAGCAGCTCCGGACAGAGGGCAGGGGAGACCCAGTACTTC.

The rearrangement links TRBV29-1 to TRBJ2-6; D remains ambiguous. CDR3 length: 16 amino acids. V was cut by 2 bases and J by 2 bases, with 13 bases left in between. Germline loops: CDR1 SQVTM, CDR2 ANQGSEA. The CDR3 protein is CSVERSGDTGANVLTF. The CDR3 region has the DNA TGCAGCGTTGAACGGTCCGGAGACACTGGGGCCAACGTCCTGACTTTC.

The chain uses TRBV2 and TRBJ2-2; D is unresolved. Trimming took off 2 bases at V and 4 bases at J, with 5 bases between the two ends. The germline V gene encodes CDR1 SNHLY and CDR2 FYNNEI. This CDR3 has 13 residues. The CDR3 DNA sequence: TGTGCCAGCAGTGAATTTGGCACCGGGGAGCTGTTTTTT. The encoded protein is CASSEFGTGELFF.

This clonotype was recorded many times. The chain combines TRBV6-6 with TRBJ2-2; D might be TRBD1 or TRBD2, each matching 5 bases. This CDR3 region has 11 residues. CDR1 and CDR2 (germline): MNHNY, SVGAGI (reference sequence). V was cut by 8 bases and J by 6 bases, with 7 bases left in between. The CDR3 DNA sequence: TGTGCCAGCGGGACCGCCGGGGAGCTGTTTTTT. This sequence encodes CASGTAGELFF.

The sample holds many counts of this clonotype. The chain is built from TRBV9 and TRBJ2-2, with 8 bases matching TRBD1. Unmatched junction bases numbered 8, after V lost 2 bases and J lost 2 bases. The germline V gene has CDR1 SGDLS and CDR2 YYNGEE. This CDR3 has 17 amino acids. In DNA, the CDR3 is TGTGCCAGCAGCGTCCCTCGTGACAGGGGTAACACCGGGGAGCTGTTTTTT. Translated, it gives CASSVPRDRGNTGELFF.

V usage is TRBV5-1 and J usage is TRBJ2-7; 12 nucleotides line up with TRBD2. Per the germline V gene, CDR1 is SGHRS and CDR2 is YFSETQ. The CDR3 runs 15 residues. The V gene end was trimmed by 3 bases and the J gene end by 4 bases; junction bases not matched to a gene: 5. Here the CDR3 DNA reads TGCGCCAGCAGCTCCGGACTAGCGGGAATGTACGAGCAGTACTTC. It is translated as CASSSGLAGMYEQYF. The whole variable domain, filled in from reference TRBV5-1 and TRBJ2-7, reads KAGVTQTPRYLIKTRGQQVTLSCSPISGHRSVSWYQQTPGQGLQFLFEYFSETQRNKGNFPGRFSGRQFSNSRSEMNVSTLELGDSALYLCASSSGLAGMYEQYFGPGTRLTVT.

The J gene is TRBJ2-5, the V gene TRBV6-5; 7 bases line up with TRBD1. CDR3 length: 15 amino acids. Germline lookup yields CDR1 MNHEY and CDR2 SVGAGI. Trimming removed 6 bases from V and 5 bases from J; junction bases left unmatched: 12. The CDR3 loop is CASSLSGGLAETQYF. CDR3 DNA sequence: TGTGCCAGCAGCCTCTCAGGGGGATTGGCGGAGACCCAGTACTTC.

The chain couples TRBV9 to TRBJ2-2; D call uncertain. Per the germline V gene, CDR1 is SGDLS and CDR2 is YYNGEE. Between the trimmed V and J ends, which lost 0 bases and 5 bases, there was a span of 2 bases. This CDR3 comprises 12 residues. CDR3 sequence: CASSVVTGELFF. The CDR3 coding sequence is TGTGCCAGCAGCGTAGTGACCGGGGAGCTGTTTTTT.

The table lists this clonotype with a few counts. The V call is TRBV3-1, the J call TRBJ2-1; D not resolved. The CDR3 spans 15 residues. Germline CDR1 LGHDT, CDR2 YNNKEL (reference sequence). Trimming left V 0 bases short and J 3 bases short, with 9 bases between. The CDR3 bases are TGTGCCAGCAGCCAAGATTCCCCAGTCTACAATGAGCAGTTCTTC. This codes for CASSQDSPVYNEQFF.

This clonotype was detected a few times. The rearrangement links TRBV10-2 to TRBJ2-7, with 7 nucleotides matching TRBD1. The CDR3 loop spans 13 amino acids. V lost 6 bases to trimming and J lost 3 bases; unmatched junction nucleotides: 5. Germline V lookup: CDR1 WSHSY, CDR2 SAAADI. The CDR3 reads CASRDRVDYEQYF. The CDR3 DNA reads TGCGCCAGCAGAGACAGGGTCGACTACGAGCAGTACTTC.

The V call is TRBV25-1, the J call TRBJ1-1, with 10 bases matching TRBD1. Germline CDR1 and CDR2: MGHDK and SYGVNS. This CDR3 comprises 12 residues. Germline trimming cut 8 bases from V and 3 bases from J; bases unmatched to any gene: 0. The CDR3 DNA sequence: TGTGCCAGCGGGACAGGGGACACTGAAGCTTTCTTT. Residues: CASGTGDTEAFF.

The chain recombines TRBV7-9 with TRBJ1-2, with D possibly TRBD1 on 5 matching bases. There are 13 residues in the CDR3. The V gene's germline CDR1 is SEHNR and CDR2 FQNEAQ (reference sequence). Trimming shortened V by 5 bases and J by 3 bases, and 10 bases separated the two germline ends. The CDR3 is CASSLQEDYGYTF. The CDR3 DNA reads TGTGCCAGCAGCCTACAGGAGGACTATGGCTACACCTTC.

The rearrangement links TRBV12-3 or TRBV12-4 to TRBJ2-1; D is undetermined. The CDR3 extends over 14 amino acids. V was pared by 6 bases and J by 7 bases, with 16 bases between. The CDR3 nucleotides read TGTGCCAGCAGCCCAAGACTGGCAATAAATGAGCAGTTCTTC. The encoded protein is CASSPRLAINEQFF.

This chain uses TRBV6-2 or TRBV6-3 with TRBJ1-1; 7 positions agree with TRBD1. The length of the CDR3 is 11 residues. The trim removed 5 bases at V and 11 bases at J, leaving 5 bases unmatched. CDR1 is MNHEY, CDR2 SVGEGT, per germline. The CDR3 loop is CASSPDREAFF. The CDR3 DNA sequence: TGTGCCAGCAGTCCCGACAGGGAGGCTTTCTTT.

In its sample, this clonotype was seen a few times. This chain links TRBV6-5 with TRBJ2-3; D possibly corresponds to TRBD1 (7 bases). The V and J ends lost 4 bases and 2 bases respectively, with 13 bases between them. The CDR3 loop spans 15 amino acids. Germline CDR1 MNHEY, CDR2 SVGAGI. CDR3 DNA: TGTGCCAGCAGTTGGAGGGGGCCCCTCACAGATACGCAGTATTTT. It encodes CASSWRGPLTDTQYF.

This clonotype turned up a few times. V usage is TRBV29-1 and J usage is TRBJ1-1; D ambiguous. Deletions cut 4 bases from V and 0 bases from J, with 9 bases between. The germline V gene has CDR1 SQVTM and CDR2 ANQGSEA. The CDR3 covers 13 residues. CDR3 sequence reads: CSVVYSMNTEAFF. Here the CDR3 DNA reads TGCAGCGTTGTGTACAGCATGAACACTGAAGCTTTCTTT.

The chain has TRBV12-3 or TRBV12-4 and TRBJ2-3; D not resolved. The CDR3 has 12 residues. Between the trimmed V and J ends, which lost 3 bases and 5 bases, there was a span of 6 bases. The CDR3 nucleotides read TGTGCCAGCAGTTTTTGGGGAGATACGCAGTATTTT. It encodes CASSFWGDTQYF.

This clonotype has only a few counts. The chain is built from TRBV6-6 and TRBJ2-7, with TRBD1 as a possible D gene (6 bases). Between the trimmed V and J ends, which lost 0 bases and 3 bases, there was a span of 21 bases. The CDR3 is made up of 18 amino acids. The germline gives CDR1 MNHNY, CDR2 SVGAGI (reference sequence). The CDR3 sequence: CASSYSKEQGPRVYEQYV. CDR3 sequence (DNA): TGTGCCAGCAGTTACTCGAAAGAACAGGGTCCCAGAGTCTACGAGCAGTACGTC.

This chain uses TRBV14 with TRBJ2-1; 7 positions match TRBD1. CDR3 size: 17 residues. Germline V lookup: CDR1 SGHDN, CDR2 FVKESK. V shed 5 bases, J shed 7 bases, and the junction held 17 bases outside the gene matches. For the CDR3, the DNA is TGTGCCAGCAGCTGGCGTCCGACAGGGCTCGTGAGAAATGAGCAGTTCTTC. This encodes CASSWRPTGLVRNEQFF.

This clonotype has just a few counts. The chain carries TRBV27 and TRBJ1-5; D remains unclear. V was shortened by 2 bases and J by 7 bases, with 9 bases between the two germline ends. The germline CDR1 and CDR2 sequences are MNHEY and SMNVEV (reference sequence). The CDR3 is 13 residues long. DNA for the CDR3: TGTGCCAGCAGTTTAGGGGAAAGACAGCCCCAGCATTTT. Protein product: CASSLGERQPQHF.

This clonotype has only a few counts. This rearrangement joins TRBV4-1 to TRBJ2-3; D is unresolved. Per germline, CDR1 MGHRA and CDR2 YSYEKL. The CDR3 is made up of 12 amino acids. Deletions cut 2 bases from V and 6 bases from J, with 6 bases between. The CDR3 region is CASSQSMDTQYF. The CDR3 nucleotides are TGCGCCAGCAGCCAATCTATGGATACGCAGTATTTT.

This clonotype was recorded at least ten times. The chain is built from TRBV20-1 and TRBJ2-5; a weak D match, TRBD1 (6 bases). The germline CDR1 and CDR2 sequences are DFQATT and SNEGSKA (reference sequence). With 1 base removed from V and 2 bases from J, the gap between germline ends came to 11 bases. The CDR3 totals 14 residues. The CDR3 sequence is CSARGTAKQETQYF. The CDR3 nucleotides are TGCAGTGCTAGAGGGACAGCAAAACAAGAGACCCAGTACTTC.

This clonotype was counted many times. The chain employs TRBV9 and TRBJ2-3, with no clear D. Per germline, CDR1 SGDLS and CDR2 YYNGEE. V gave up 7 bases and J gave up 0 bases, with 9 bases separating them. The length of the CDR3 is 13 residues. The CDR3 nucleotides are TGTGCCAGCGGAGAGGCTAGCACAGATACGCAGTATTTT. Its translation is CASGEASTDTQYF.

The sample holds a few counts of this clonotype. This chain uses TRBV24-1 with TRBJ2-5; TRBD2 is a possible D gene (5 bases). The CDR3 loop spans 16 amino acids. Germline CDR1 reads KGHDR; CDR2 reads SFDVKD. V was trimmed by 4 bases and J by 5 bases, leaving 19 bases between them. The CDR3: CATSESSSFPGETQYF. CDR3 sequence (DNA): TGTGCCACCAGTGAGTCGTCCTCTTTTCCGGGGGAGACCCAGTACTTC.

This chain links TRBV5-1 with TRBJ2-1, with D tentatively TRBD1 or TRBD2 (6 bases each). Looked up from germline, CDR1 is SGHRS and CDR2 is YFSETQ. The length of the CDR3 is 16 residues. Trimming stripped 0 bases from V and 6 bases from J, with 16 bases between. CDR3 protein: CASSLVGGLGRNEQFF. The CDR3, as DNA: TGCGCCAGCAGCTTGGTGGGGGGCCTAGGTCGCAATGAGCAGTTCTTC.

The chain recombines TRBV28 with TRBJ2-1; D remains unclear. The V and J ends lost 10 bases and 9 bases respectively, with 16 bases between them. Germline V CDR1 and CDR2: MDHEN, SYDVKM. The CDR3 sequence is 12 residues long. CDR3 DNA: TGTGCCACCAAGGGCCCTACACTTGAGCAGTTCTTC. This codes for CATKGPTLEQFF.

This clonotype was observed a few times. The V and J genes are TRBV10-3 and TRBJ2-1; 9 bases are shared with TRBD1. The CDR3 consists of 19 residues. The germline gives CDR1 ENHRY, CDR2 SYGVKD. With 3 bases clipped from V and 0 bases from J, the junction kept 12 bases outside the gene matches. The CDR3 DNA reads TGTGCCATCAGTGACGTGGACCGGACAGGGGTGATCTCCTACAATGAGCAGTTCTTC. Protein product: CAISDVDRTGVISYNEQFF.

This clonotype appeared a few times. The V call is TRBV6-5, the J call TRBJ1-1; D uncertain. Trimming stripped 2 bases from V and 1 base from J, with 8 bases between. Germline CDR1 and CDR2: MNHEY and SVGAGI. The CDR3 is made up of 14 amino acids. The CDR3 nucleotides read TGTGCCAGCAGTTACAGGAACCCGAACACTGAAGCTTTCTTT. Translating gives CASSYRNPNTEAFF.

This clonotype was seen a handful of times. The chain recombines TRBV11-2 with TRBJ1-1; TRBD1 might be the D (5 bases). CDR1 SGHAT and CDR2 FQNNGV come from the germline V gene. V was trimmed by 5 bases and J by 9 bases, leaving 16 bases between them. This CDR3 is built from 13 residues. This chain's CDR3 is CASSLPGRVQAFF. DNA of the CDR3: TGTGCCAGCAGCCTTCCAGGGAGAGTCCAAGCTTTCTTT.

V and J are TRBV27 and TRBJ1-5; a possible D gene is TRBD1 (5 bases). The CDR3 loop spans 14 amino acids. The V gene lost 6 bases and the J gene lost 4 bases, with 13 bases spanning the gap. Germline lookup yields CDR1 MNHEY and CDR2 SMNVEV (reference sequence). The CDR3 loop reads CASRKGLSNQPQHF. CDR3 sequence (DNA): TGTGCCAGCAGAAAGGGACTGTCGAATCAGCCCCAGCATTTT.

The gene calls are TRBV10-3 and TRBJ1-1; 8 nucleotides align to TRBD1. The CDR3 has 15 residues. With 2 bases clipped from V and 7 bases from J, the junction kept 9 bases outside the gene matches. Germline V CDR1 and CDR2: ENHRY, SYGVKD. The chain's CDR3 is CAISELGTGKVEAFF. The CDR3 DNA follows: TGTGCCATCAGTGAGCTTGGGACAGGAAAGGTTGAAGCTTTCTTT.

The V and J genes are TRBV5-1 and TRBJ1-6; D is perhaps TRBD1 (5 bases). This CDR3 comprises 15 residues. V was clipped by 3 bases and J by 8 bases, with 15 bases between them. Germline values: CDR1 SGHRS, CDR2 YFSETQ. CDR3 sequence (DNA): TGCGCCAGCAGCTACCCCGGGACGGGAGATTCACCCCTCCACTTT. It is translated as CASSYPGTGDSPLHF. The full variable domain, completed using reference TRBV5-1 and TRBJ1-6, is KAGVTQTPRYLIKTRGQQVTLSCSPISGHRSVSWYQQTPGQGLQFLFEYFSETQRNKGNFPGRFSGRQFSNSRSEMNVSTLELGDSALYLCASSYPGTGDSPLHFGNGTRLTVT.